Below are 2 T cell receptor beta chains sequenced from a single sample in a study of blood T cell repertoires in COVID-19. The table came from immunoSEQ multiplex PCR; TCRdb's copy has only in-frame clones and leaves some out. The sample includes 150,000 to 200,000 clones, approximately 90% of them seen just once. Specimen: PBMCs or T cells enriched from blood (not recorded which). All receptors come from a woman between 40 and 50 years old in a cohort exposed to, infected with or recovered from COVID-19 (not recorded which).

The rearrangement joins TRBV13 to TRBJ2-5; 10 bases match TRBD1. The length of the CDR3 is 14 residues. Germline lookup yields CDR1 PRHDT and CDR2 FYEKMQ (reference sequence). The V and J ends lost 4 bases and 5 bases, in that order; junction bases with no gene match: 4. CDR3 sequence reads: CASSSDRGMETQYF. The CDR3 DNA follows: TGTGCCAGCAGCTCGGACAGGGGGATGGAGACCCAGTACTTC.

This sequence joins TRBV5-6 and TRBJ2-1; tentatively, D is TRBD1 (5 bases). This CDR3 region has 15 residues. In germline, CDR1 is SGHDT, CDR2 YYEEEE. V shed 4 bases and J shed 7 bases, with 18 bases lying between them. The CDR3 nucleotides are TGTGCCAGCAGCCTGGAAAGGGGTAGGGGTAATGAGCAGTTCTTC. Translated: CASSLERGRGNEQFF.